There are a few counts of the clone carrying this TCR beta chain. The length of the CDR3 is 18 residues. Trimming removed 1 base at V and 1 base at J, with 20 bases between. From germline, CDR1 is SGHRS and CDR2 YFSETQ. This record comes from a study of neoadjuvant anti-PD-1 for oral cavity cancer. The protocol was immunoSEQ multiplex PCR, while the TCRdb copy is restricted to in-frame clones and leaves out a portion. The repertoire holds around 13,000 clones, with 71% as singletons. Regarding time point: after neoadjuvant nivolumab, at surgical resection. These newly diagnosed stage II-IVA oral cavity squamous cell carcinoma patients had no prior systemic or radiation treatment. These oral cavity squamous cell carcinomas were HPV-negative and locally advanced.

The TCR was taken from a person aged 40 to 85 with oral cavity squamous cell carcinoma. The rearrangement uses TRBV5-1 and TRBJ1-1; perhaps TRBD1 as D (5 bases). The specimen comprised PBMCs, sampled after nivolumab (anti-PD-1) treatment. DNA for the CDR3: TGCGCCAGCAGCTTGAGGAGGCTTGAACTTAGGGGGAACACTGAAGCTTTCTTT. This sequence encodes CASSLRRLELRGNTEAFF.